A single sample gave rise to the 13 T cell receptor beta chains below, sequenced in a study of cytomegalovirus exposure and HLA in healthy donors. In the PCR, 60 Vbeta and 13 Jbeta primers were used. Only in-frame clones appear in the TCRdb table, and some are missing; sequencing was by immunoSEQ multiplex PCR. Of approximately 210,000 clones listed, around 80% are singletons. Specimen: PBMCs. Receptor source: a man aged 40-49 years in good health and CMV-seropositive.

The chain has TRBV6-6 and TRBJ1-2; TRBD1 aligns across 7 bases. The V and J ends lost 8 bases and 2 bases, in that order; junction bases with no gene match: 8. There are 14 residues in the CDR3. Germline V lookup: CDR1 MNHNY, CDR2 SVGAGI (reference sequence). CDR3 amino acids: CASQPGTANYGYTF. The DNA for the CDR3 is TGTGCCAGCCAACCCGGGACAGCGAACTATGGCTACACCTTC.

The rearrangement uses TRBV6-6 and TRBJ2-7, with D possibly being TRBD2 (6 bases). Germline-derived CDR1 and CDR2 are MNHNY and SVGAGI (reference sequence). The CDR3 runs 16 residues. Trimming pared 2 bases from V and 1 base from J, leaving 15 bases between. The CDR3 sequence is CASSYKQAGGSYEQYV. For the CDR3, the DNA is TGTGCCAGCAGTTACAAGCAGGCAGGAGGGTCCTACGAGCAGTACGTC.

This clone came up once. The rearrangement links TRBV27 to TRBJ2-7, with 10 bases identical to TRBD2. Germline V gene data show CDR1 as MNHEY and CDR2 as SMNVEV (reference sequence). J was trimmed by 5 bases and V by 3 bases; bases with no gene match: 13. This CDR3 has 17 amino acids. DNA of the CDR3: TGTGCCAGCAGTTTCGTCTATTCTAGCGGGAGCCCCCACGAGCAGTACTTC. Protein sequence: CASSFVYSSGSPHEQYF.

The rearrangement links TRBV19 to TRBJ1-1; D might be TRBD1 (5 bases). V gave up 1 base and J gave up 4 bases, with 7 bases separating them. CDR1 is LNHDA, CDR2 SQIVND, per germline (reference sequence). The CDR3 has 13 residues. The CDR3 region is CASSIGGGTEAFF. DNA of the CDR3: TGTGCCAGTAGTATAGGGGGGGGCACTGAAGCTTTCTTT.

The chain carries TRBV19 and TRBJ2-1; TRBD2 aligns across 11 bases. The germline V gene has CDR1 LNHDA and CDR2 SQIVND (reference sequence). V trimming: 5 bases; J trimming: 6 bases; junction bases outside the gene matches: 12. This CDR3 contains 17 residues. The CDR3 DNA follows: TGTGCCAGTAGTTCCTTAGCGGGAGGGCCTGGCCGCAATGAGCAGTTCTTC. It is translated as CASSSLAGGPGRNEQFF.

DNA for the CDR3: TGCGCCAGCAGGCGAATAGGGGCGGCTAATGAAAAACTGTTTTTT. Protein: CASRRIGAANEKLFF. The chain links TRBV4-1 to TRBJ1-4; D is possibly TRBD1 (5 bases). The germline gives CDR1 MGHRA, CDR2 YSYEKL. Trimming removed 6 bases from V and 3 bases from J, with 14 bases in between. This CDR3 comprises 15 residues.

The chain uses TRBV7-6 and TRBJ1-1; TRBD1 might be the D (6 bases). This CDR3 contains 14 residues. CDR1 is SGHVS and CDR2 is FNYEAQ in the germline V gene. Trimming took 5 bases from V and 1 from J, leaving 11 bases between them. The CDR3 region is CASSQQGWNTEAFF. CDR3 nucleotide sequence: TGTGCCAGCAGCCAACAGGGCTGGAACACTGAAGCTTTCTTT.

Concerning this clone: Different DNA sequences within this sample yield the same CDR3. The V call is TRBV18, the J call TRBJ2-7, with 7 nucleotides matching TRBD2. The CDR3 has 13 amino acids. The germline V gene has CDR1 KGHSH and CDR2 LQKENI. V lost 2 bases to trimming and J lost 4 bases; unmatched junction nucleotides: 2. The DNA of the CDR3 is TGTGCCAGCTCACCAACCGGGGGGTACGAGCAGTACGTC. Translation gives CASSPTGGYEQYV.

Only a few counts were recorded for this clone. The chain links TRBV27 to TRBJ2-2; D perhaps matches TRBD2 (5 bases). The CDR3 runs 13 residues. Trimming cost V 5 bases and J 6 bases, with 10 bases left between them. CDR1 and CDR2 from the germline V gene are MNHEY and SMNVEV (reference sequence). CDR3 nucleotide sequence: TGTGCCAGCAGTCCCATCGGGGCCGGGGAGCTGTTTTTT. Translation: CASSPIGAGELFF.

The chain has TRBV5-5 and TRBJ2-1, with 8 bases identical to TRBD2. V shed 4 bases, J shed 4 bases, and the junction held 7 bases outside the gene matches. This CDR3 is 15 amino acids long. CDR1 and CDR2 (germline): SGHKS, YYEKEE (reference sequence). This chain's CDR3 is CASSQTSGLYNEQFF. As DNA, the CDR3 is TGTGCCAGCAGCCAAACTAGCGGACTTTACAATGAGCAGTTCTTC. Full variable domain (missing parts from reference TRBV5-5 and TRBJ2-1): DAGVTQSPTHLIKTRGQQVTLRCSPISGHKSVSWYQQVLGQGPQFIFQYYEKEERGRGNFPDRFSARQFPNYSSELNVNALLLGDSALYLCASSQTSGLYNEQFFGPGTRLTVL.

The genes are TRBV7-9 and TRBJ1-3, with 7 bases aligning to TRBD1. Looked up from germline, CDR1 is SEHNR and CDR2 is FQNEAQ (reference sequence). This CDR3 has 14 amino acids. The V gene end was trimmed by 6 bases and the J gene end by 0 bases; junction bases not matched to a gene: 2. This CDR3 is CASSRQGSGNTIYF. Here the CDR3 DNA reads TGTGCCAGCAGTCGACAGGGCTCTGGAAACACCATATATTTT.

V and J are TRBV5-1 and TRBJ2-3; the match to TRBD2 covers 8 bases. Germline V gives CDR1 SGHRS, CDR2 YFSETQ. The V and J ends lost 4 bases and 4 bases, in that order; junction bases with no gene match: 17. The length of the CDR3 is 18 residues. The CDR3 bases are TGCGCCAGCAGCAAGGCCCAAATAGCGGGATGGAGCCCAGATACGCAGTATTTT. The encoded protein is CASSKAQIAGWSPDTQYF.

The chain recombines TRBV4-2 with TRBJ1-3, with D possibly being TRBD1 (6 bases). CDR1 and CDR2 (germline): LGHNA, YNFKEQ. Trimming removed 2 bases at V and 0 bases at J, with 8 bases between. CDR3 length: 15 residues. The CDR3 region has the DNA TGTGCCAGCAGCCAACCAGGGGCCTCTGGAAACACCATATATTTT. Protein: CASSQPGASGNTIYF.